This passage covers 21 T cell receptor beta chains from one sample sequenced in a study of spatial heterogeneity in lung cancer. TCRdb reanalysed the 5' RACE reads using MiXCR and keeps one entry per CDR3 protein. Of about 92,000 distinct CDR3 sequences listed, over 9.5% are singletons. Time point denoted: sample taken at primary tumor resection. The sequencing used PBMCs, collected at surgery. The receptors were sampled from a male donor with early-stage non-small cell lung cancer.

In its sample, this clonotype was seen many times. The CDR3 region is CASSLVAAGTDTQYF. For the CDR3, the DNA is TGCGCCAGCAGCTTGGTCGCGGCGGGAACAGATACGCAGTATTTT. The J gene is TRBJ2-3, the V gene TRBV5-1; D possibly corresponds to TRBD2 (6 bases). The CDR3 loop spans 15 amino acids. Per germline, CDR1 SGHRS and CDR2 YFSETQ. Trimming stripped 0 bases from V and 3 bases from J, with 11 bases between.

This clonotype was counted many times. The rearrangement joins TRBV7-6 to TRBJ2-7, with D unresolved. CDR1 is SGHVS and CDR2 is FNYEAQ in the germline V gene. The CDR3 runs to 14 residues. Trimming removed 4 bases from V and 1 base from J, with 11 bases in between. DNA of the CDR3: TGTGCCAGCAGCTCCAGGTCTTCATCCTACGAGCAGTACTTC. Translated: CASSSRSSSYEQYF.

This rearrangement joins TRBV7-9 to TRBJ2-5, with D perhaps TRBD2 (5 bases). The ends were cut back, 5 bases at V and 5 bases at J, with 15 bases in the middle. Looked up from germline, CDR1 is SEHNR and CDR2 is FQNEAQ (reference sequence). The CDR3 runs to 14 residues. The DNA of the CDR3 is TGTGCCAGCAGCCAACACTCGGGCGGGGAGACCCAGTACTTC. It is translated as CASSQHSGGETQYF. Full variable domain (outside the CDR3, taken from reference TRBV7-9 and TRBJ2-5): DTGVSQNPRHKITKRGQNVTFRCDPISEHNRLYWYRQTLGQGPEFLTYFQNEAQLEKSRLLSDRFSAERPKGSFSTLEIQRTEQGDSAMYLCASSQHSGGETQYFGPGTRLLVL.

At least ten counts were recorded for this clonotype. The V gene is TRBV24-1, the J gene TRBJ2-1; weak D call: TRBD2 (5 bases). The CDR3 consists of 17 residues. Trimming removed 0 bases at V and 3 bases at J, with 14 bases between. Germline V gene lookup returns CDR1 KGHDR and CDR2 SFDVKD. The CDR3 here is CATSDLRPGLSYNEQFF. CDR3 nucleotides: TGTGCCACCAGTGATTTGCGTCCGGGGTTAAGCTACAATGAGCAGTTCTTC.

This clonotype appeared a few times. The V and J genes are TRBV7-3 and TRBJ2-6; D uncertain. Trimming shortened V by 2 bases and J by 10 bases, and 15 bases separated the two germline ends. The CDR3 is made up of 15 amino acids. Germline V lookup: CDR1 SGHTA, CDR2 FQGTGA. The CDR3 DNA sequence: TGTGCCAGCAGCTTATCGACTCCCCCCGTGAACGTCCTGACTTTC. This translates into CASSLSTPPVNVLTF.

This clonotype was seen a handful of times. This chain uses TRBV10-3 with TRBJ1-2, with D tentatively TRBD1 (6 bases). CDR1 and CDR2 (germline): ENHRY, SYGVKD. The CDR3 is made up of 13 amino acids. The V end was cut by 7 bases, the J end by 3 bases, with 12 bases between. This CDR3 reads CAITQQGDYGYTF. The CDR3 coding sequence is TGTGCCATCACCCAACAGGGCGACTATGGCTACACCTTC.

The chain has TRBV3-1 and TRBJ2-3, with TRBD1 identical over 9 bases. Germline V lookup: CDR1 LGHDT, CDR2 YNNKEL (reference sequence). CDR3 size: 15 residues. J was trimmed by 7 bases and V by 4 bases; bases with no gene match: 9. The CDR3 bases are TGTGCCAGCAGCCCTCGGGACAGGGATATGAATACGCAGTATTTT. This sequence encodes CASSPRDRDMNTQYF.

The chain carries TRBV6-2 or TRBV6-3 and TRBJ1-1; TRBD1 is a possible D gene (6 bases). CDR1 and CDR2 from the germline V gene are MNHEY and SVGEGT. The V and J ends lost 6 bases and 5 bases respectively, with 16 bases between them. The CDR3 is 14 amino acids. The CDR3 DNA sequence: TGTGCCAGCAGCCGACAGGATTCAGGGACTGAAGCTTTCTTT. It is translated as CASSRQDSGTEAFF.

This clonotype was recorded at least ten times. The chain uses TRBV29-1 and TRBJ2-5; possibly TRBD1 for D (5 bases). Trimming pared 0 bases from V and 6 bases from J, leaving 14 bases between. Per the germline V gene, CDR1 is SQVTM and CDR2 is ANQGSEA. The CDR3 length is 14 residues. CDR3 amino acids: CSVEDRSRVKTQYF. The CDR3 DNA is TGCAGCGTTGAAGATCGTAGCAGGGTGAAGACCCAGTACTTC.

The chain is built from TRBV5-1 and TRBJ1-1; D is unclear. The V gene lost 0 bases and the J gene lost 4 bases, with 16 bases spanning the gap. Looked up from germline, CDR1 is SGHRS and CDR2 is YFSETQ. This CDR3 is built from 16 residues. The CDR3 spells CASSLAGSLGGTEAFF. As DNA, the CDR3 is TGCGCCAGCAGCTTGGCCGGCAGTTTGGGTGGCACTGAAGCTTTCTTT.

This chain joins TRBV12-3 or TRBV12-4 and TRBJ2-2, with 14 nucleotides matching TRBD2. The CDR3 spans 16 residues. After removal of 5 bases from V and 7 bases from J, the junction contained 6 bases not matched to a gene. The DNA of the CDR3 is TGTGCCAGCAGTCCGGGACTAGCGGGAGCGATCGGGGAGCTGTTTTTT. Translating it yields CASSPGLAGAIGELFF.

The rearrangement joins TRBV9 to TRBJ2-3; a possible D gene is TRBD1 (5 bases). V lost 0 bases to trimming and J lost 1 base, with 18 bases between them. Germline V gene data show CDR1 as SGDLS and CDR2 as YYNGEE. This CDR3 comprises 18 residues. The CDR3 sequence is CASSVGPGMSWGTDTQYF. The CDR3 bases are TGTGCCAGCAGCGTAGGTCCAGGGATGAGTTGGGGCACAGATACGCAGTATTTT.

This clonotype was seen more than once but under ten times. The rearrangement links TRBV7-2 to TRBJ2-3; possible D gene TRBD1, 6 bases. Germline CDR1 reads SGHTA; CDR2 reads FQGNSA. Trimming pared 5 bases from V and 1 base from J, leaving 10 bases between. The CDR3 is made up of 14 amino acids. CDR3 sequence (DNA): TGTGCCAGCAGCCTTGGACAGCGCACAGATACGCAGTATTTT. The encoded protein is CASSLGQRTDTQYF.

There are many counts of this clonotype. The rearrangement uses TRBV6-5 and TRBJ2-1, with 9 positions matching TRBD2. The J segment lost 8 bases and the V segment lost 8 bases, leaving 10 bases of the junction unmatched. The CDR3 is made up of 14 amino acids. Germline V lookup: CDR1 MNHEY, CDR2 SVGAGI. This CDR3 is CASRRLAGLDEQFF. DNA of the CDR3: TGTGCCAGCCGTCGGCTAGCGGGGCTGGATGAGCAGTTCTTC.

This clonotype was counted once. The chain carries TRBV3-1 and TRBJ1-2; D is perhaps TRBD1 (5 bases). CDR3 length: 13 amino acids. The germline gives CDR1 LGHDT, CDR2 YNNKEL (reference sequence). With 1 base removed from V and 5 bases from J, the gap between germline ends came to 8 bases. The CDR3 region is CASSQAQGYGYTF. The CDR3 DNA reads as TGTGCCAGCAGCCAAGCGCAGGGATATGGCTACACCTTC.

In DNA form, the CDR3 reads TGCGCCAGCAGCTTGGAGGGAAATCCTCTCGTCGGCTACACCTTC. Its translation is CASSLEGNPLVGYTF. The V call is TRBV5-1, the J call TRBJ1-2; D remains unclear. The CDR3 consists of 15 residues. V gave up 0 bases and J gave up 8 bases, with 17 bases separating them. Germline V gives CDR1 SGHRS, CDR2 YFSETQ.

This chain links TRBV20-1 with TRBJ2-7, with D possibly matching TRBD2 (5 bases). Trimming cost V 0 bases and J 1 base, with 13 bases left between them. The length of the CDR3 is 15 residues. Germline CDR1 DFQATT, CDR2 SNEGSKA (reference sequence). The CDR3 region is CSARDPGGGSYEQYF. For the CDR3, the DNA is TGCAGTGCTAGAGACCCAGGTGGAGGTTCCTACGAGCAGTACTTC.

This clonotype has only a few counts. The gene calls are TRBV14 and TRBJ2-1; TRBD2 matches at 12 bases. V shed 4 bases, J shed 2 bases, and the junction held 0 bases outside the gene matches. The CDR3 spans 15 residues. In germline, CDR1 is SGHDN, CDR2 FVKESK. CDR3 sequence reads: CASSRTSGAYNEQFF. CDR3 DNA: TGTGCCAGCAGCCGGACTAGCGGGGCCTACAATGAGCAGTTCTTC.

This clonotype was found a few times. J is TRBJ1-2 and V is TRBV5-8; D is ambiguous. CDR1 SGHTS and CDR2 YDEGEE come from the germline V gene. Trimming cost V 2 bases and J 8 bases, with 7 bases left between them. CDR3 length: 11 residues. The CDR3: CASSFQYGYTF. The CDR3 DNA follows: TGTGCCAGCAGCTTTCAGTACGGCTACACCTTC.

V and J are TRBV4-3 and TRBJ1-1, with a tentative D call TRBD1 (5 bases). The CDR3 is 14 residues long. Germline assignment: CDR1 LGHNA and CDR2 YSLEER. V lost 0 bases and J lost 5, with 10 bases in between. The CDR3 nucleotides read TGCGCCAGCAGCCAAGATTGGGGGGGGACTGAAGCTTTCTTT. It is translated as CASSQDWGGTEAFF.

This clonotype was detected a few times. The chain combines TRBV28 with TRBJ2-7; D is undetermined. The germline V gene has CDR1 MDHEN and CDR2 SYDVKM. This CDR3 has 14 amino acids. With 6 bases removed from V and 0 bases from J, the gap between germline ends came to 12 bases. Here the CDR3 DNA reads TGTGCCAGCAGCGTAGATTCGGTCTCCTACGAGCAGTACTTC. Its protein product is CASSVDSVSYEQYF.